This entry lists 2 T cell receptor beta chains sequenced from one sample in a study of PD-1 blockade in classical Hodgkin lymphoma. The time point is: cycle 4 day 1 (C4D1), after six to seven weeks of nivolumab. All patients experienced relapse after autologous stem cell transplantation, and brentuximab vedotin exposure was variable. Magnetic negative selection was used to purify CD4+ T cells from PBMCs that had been thawed. Profiled with immunoSEQ multiplex PCR; TCRdb holds only in-frame clones, not every one. In the table there are some 19,000 clones, around 70% of which are singletons. Source: CD4+ T cells from blood, taken before the fourth cycle of nivolumab. The receptors were sampled from a human donor with classical Hodgkin lymphoma.

J is TRBJ2-1 and V is TRBV29-1; unclear D gene. The CDR3 consists of 11 residues. Germline V gene data show CDR1 as SQVTM and CDR2 as ANQGSEA. The V end was cut by 6 bases, the J end by 9 bases, with 12 bases between. In nucleotides, the CDR3 is TGCAGCGTGGCGAAAGTTCCTGAGCAGTTCTTC. The encoded protein is CSVAKVPEQFF.

This clone was found once. The chain is built from TRBV11-2 and TRBJ2-7, with D perhaps matching TRBD1 or TRBD2 (5 bases each). This CDR3 contains 15 residues. Germline V gene lookup returns CDR1 SGHAT and CDR2 FQNNGV. Trimming took 1 base from V and 5 from J, leaving 15 bases between them. DNA for the CDR3: TGTGCCAGCAGCTTAGCTGTGGGTCGAGGGGACGAGCAGTACTTC. Translation: CASSLAVGRGDEQYF.